The 15 T cell receptor beta chains in this list originate from one sample, sequenced in a study of vaccination effects on CD4 cells after COVID-19. On day 10 of culture, CD4+ T cells were separated out. Each participant received a vaccine that was either BNT162b2 or mRNA-1273, given as two doses. No antigen has been identified for these receptors. The method was immunoSEQ multiplex PCR; TCRdb's version includes in-frame clones alone and lacks a portion of them. The sample gives 45,000 to 60,000 clones, 60% to 75% of which show up once; 5.5% to 8% is in the top ten. The sequencing here drew on CD4+ T cells from PBMCs cultured without peptide, taken after COVID-19 vaccination. Every receptor here comes from a human donor who received a COVID-19 vaccine.

This clone was counted a single time. The chain combines TRBV27 with TRBJ2-7; 9 positions agree with TRBD1. With 6 bases clipped from V and 6 bases from J, the junction kept 9 bases outside the gene matches. Germline values: CDR1 MNHEY, CDR2 SMNVEV (reference sequence). The CDR3 consists of 14 residues. CDR3 DNA sequence: TGTGCCAGCAGACCCTTCGGGACAGGGATCGAGCAGTACTTC. It specifies CASRPFGTGIEQYF.

The chain recombines TRBV6-5 with TRBJ1-2; D perhaps matches TRBD1 (5 bases). With 0 bases removed from V and 8 bases from J, the gap between germline ends came to 10 bases. The germline V gene encodes CDR1 MNHEY and CDR2 SVGAGI. The CDR3 length is 13 residues. CDR3 nucleotide sequence: TGTGCCAGCAGTTACTCAGAAGGGGTCGGCTACACCTTC. This gives the protein CASSYSEGVGYTF.

In this sample, this clone turned up a few times. The gene calls are TRBV27 and TRBJ2-3; no definite D call. The length of the CDR3 is 15 residues. Germline V CDR1 and CDR2: MNHEY, SMNVEV (reference sequence). Trimming removed 4 bases from V and 4 bases from J, with 15 bases in between. CDR3 in amino acids: CASSSVGDAPDTQYF. The DNA of the CDR3 is TGTGCCAGCAGTTCAGTAGGAGACGCACCAGATACGCAGTATTTT.

The rearrangement uses TRBV7-9 and TRBJ2-1; 9 bases line up with TRBD1. This CDR3 has 15 amino acids. Germline trimming cut 5 bases from V and 8 bases from J; bases unmatched to any gene: 10. Germline V CDR1 and CDR2: SEHNR, FQNEAQ (reference sequence). The CDR3 DNA reads TGTGCCAGCAGCCCACCGGGACAGGGAAATGATGAGCAGTTCTTC. It encodes CASSPPGQGNDEQFF.

There are a few counts of this clone. The chain joins TRBV25-1 to TRBJ2-7, with TRBD2 identical over 8 bases. In germline, CDR1 is MGHDK, CDR2 SYGVNS. CDR3 length: 15 amino acids. Trimming removed 4 bases from V and 3 bases from J; junction bases left unmatched: 8. CDR3 sequence (DNA): TGTGCCAGCAGTGGACCCGAGCGGGGGTACTACGAGCAGTACTTC. Amino acids: CASSGPERGYYEQYF.

Only a few counts were recorded for this clone. The chain carries TRBV6-6 and TRBJ1-4, with 8 bases matching TRBD1. The V gene's germline CDR1 is MNHNY and CDR2 SVGAGI (reference sequence). Trimming cost V 7 bases and J 5 bases; bases outside gene matches: 6. The CDR3 runs to 14 residues. CDR3 in amino acids: CASITGQENEKLFF. The DNA of the CDR3 is TGTGCCAGCATAACGGGACAGGAAAATGAAAAACTGTTTTTT.

The chain uses TRBV24-1 and TRBJ1-2; 10 bases map to TRBD1. Germline loops: CDR1 KGHDR, CDR2 SFDVKD. V lost 7 bases, J lost 7 bases, and 8 bases stayed unmatched. This CDR3 comprises 14 residues. The CDR3: CATSPGQGTGGYTF. The CDR3, as DNA: TGTGCCACCAGCCCGGGACAGGGGACTGGTGGCTACACCTTC.

This clone was seen only once. The chain employs TRBV5-1 and TRBJ1-1; maybe TRBD1 (5 bases). The V end was cut by 0 bases, the J end by 3 bases, with 24 bases between. The germline V gene encodes CDR1 SGHRS and CDR2 YFSETQ. The CDR3 is 19 residues long. The DNA for the CDR3 is TGCGCCAGCAGCTTGGGGGTGCGTGGGGCCCCAAGGGGACACACTGAAGCTTTCTTT. Translating gives CASSLGVRGAPRGHTEAFF.

This clone has only a few counts. The rearrangement joins TRBV5-1 to TRBJ2-7, with a weak D call TRBD2 (6 bases). There are 14 residues in the CDR3. V lost 2 bases and J 5 bases, leaving 14 bases between the germline ends. CDR1 is SGHRS, CDR2 YFSETQ, per germline. The CDR3 bases are TGCGCCAGCAGCTTCGGGGGTAGGACGAACGAGCAGTACTTC. Its protein is CASSFGGRTNEQYF.

The J gene is TRBJ1-3, the V gene TRBV29-1, with 7 bases lining up with TRBD1. Germline lookup yields CDR1 SQVTM and CDR2 ANQGSEA. The V segment lost 6 bases and the J segment 5 bases; nucleotides outside the gene matches: 7. The CDR3 runs to 13 residues. The CDR3: CSVLEGARNTIYF. For the CDR3, the DNA is TGCAGCGTACTAGAGGGGGCCAGAAACACCATATATTTT.

The chain recombines TRBV10-3 with TRBJ2-1; maybe TRBD2 (6 bases). The V gene's germline CDR1 is ENHRY and CDR2 SYGVKD. With 6 bases removed from V and 4 bases from J, the gap between germline ends came to 16 bases. The CDR3 spans 15 residues. The CDR3 nucleotides are TGTGCCATCAGGGAAAGCGGGCAAGTTTACAATGAGCAGTTCTTC. This sequence encodes CAIRESGQVYNEQFF.

This clone was observed once. V gene TRBV6-1 combines with J gene TRBJ1-6; D gene unclear. Germline CDR1 MNHNS, CDR2 SASEGT. Trimming cost V 2 bases and J 2 bases, with 16 bases left between them. This CDR3 has 18 residues. CDR3 nucleotides: TGTGCCAGCAGTGAAATGGCAGGTGAACGTCCCTATAATTCACCCCTCCACTTT. This sequence encodes CASSEMAGERPYNSPLHF.

The CDR3 region is CASSRTGALSSGANVLTF. The CDR3 DNA sequence: TGTGCCAGCTCCCGCACAGGGGCGCTTTCCTCTGGGGCCAACGTCCTGACTTTC. The chain is built from TRBV18 and TRBJ2-6; 7 nucleotides line up with TRBD1. The V and J ends lost 6 bases and 0 bases, in that order; junction bases with no gene match: 11. This CDR3 is built from 18 residues. Germline assignment: CDR1 KGHSH and CDR2 LQKENI.

V usage is TRBV10-3 and J usage is TRBJ2-5; a possible D gene is TRBD2 (5 bases). There are 13 residues in the CDR3. Trimming shortened V by 3 bases and J by 9 bases, and 14 bases separated the two germline ends. Germline assignment: CDR1 ENHRY and CDR2 SYGVKD. The CDR3 sequence is CAISEEGELAQYF. The CDR3 region has the DNA TGTGCCATCAGTGAAGAGGGTGAATTGGCCCAGTACTTC.

In this sample, this clone turned up a few times. The rearrangement uses TRBV6-5 and TRBJ2-4, with 10 bases fitting TRBD1. The length of the CDR3 is 14 residues. With 8 bases clipped from V and 3 bases from J, the junction kept 4 bases outside the gene matches. Per germline, CDR1 MNHEY and CDR2 SVGAGI. CDR3 region: CASVGTGDKNIQYF. In DNA, the CDR3 is TGTGCCAGCGTCGGGACAGGGGACAAAAACATTCAGTACTTC.